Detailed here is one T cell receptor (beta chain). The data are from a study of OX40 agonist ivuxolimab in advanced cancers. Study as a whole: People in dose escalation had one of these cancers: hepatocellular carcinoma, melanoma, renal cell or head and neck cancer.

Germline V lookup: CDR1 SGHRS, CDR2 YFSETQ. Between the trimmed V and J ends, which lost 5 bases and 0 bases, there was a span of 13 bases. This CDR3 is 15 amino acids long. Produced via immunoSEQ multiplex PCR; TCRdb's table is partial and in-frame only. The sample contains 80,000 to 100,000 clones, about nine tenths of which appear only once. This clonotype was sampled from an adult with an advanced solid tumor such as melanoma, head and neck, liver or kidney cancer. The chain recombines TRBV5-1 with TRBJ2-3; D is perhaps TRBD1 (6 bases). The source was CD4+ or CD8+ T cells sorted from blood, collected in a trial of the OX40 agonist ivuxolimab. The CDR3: CASRRTDSSTDTQYF. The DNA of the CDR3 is TGCGCCAGCAGGAGGACAGACTCAAGCACAGATACGCAGTATTTT.